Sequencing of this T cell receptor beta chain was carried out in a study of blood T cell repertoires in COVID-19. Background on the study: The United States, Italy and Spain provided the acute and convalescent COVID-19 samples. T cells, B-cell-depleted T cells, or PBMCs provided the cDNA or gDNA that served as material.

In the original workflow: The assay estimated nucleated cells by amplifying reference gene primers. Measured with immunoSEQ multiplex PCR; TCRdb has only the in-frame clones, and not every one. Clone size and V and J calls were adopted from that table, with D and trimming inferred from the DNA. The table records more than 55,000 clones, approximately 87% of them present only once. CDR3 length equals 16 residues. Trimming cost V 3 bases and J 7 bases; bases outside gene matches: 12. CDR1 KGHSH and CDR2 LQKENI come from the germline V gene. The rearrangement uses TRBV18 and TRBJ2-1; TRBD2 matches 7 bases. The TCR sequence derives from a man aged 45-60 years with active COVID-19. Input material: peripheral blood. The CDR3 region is CASSPGGRAVGNEQFF. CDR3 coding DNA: TGTGCCAGCTCACCCGGAGGGAGGGCCGTTGGAAATGAGCAGTTCTTC.